These T cell receptor beta chains were read from a single sample in a study of identical twins. TCRdb fed the 5' RACE reads into MiXCR, producing one record per CDR3 protein. The table has about 470,000 distinct CDR3 sequences, roughly a quarter seen once. The same data also went into a second study, on T cells expressing NK-cell markers.

Sequencing was carried out using CD4+ T cells sorted from blood. The source of these receptors is a woman aged 18-29 years in good health. Each CDR3 is given with its conserved first and last residue. The order of the fields is J gene, V gene, D gene, clone size, CDR3 DNA, CDR3 protein. The D gene is left open where the match is weak. Size is stated for part of the rows, as once, few or many counts, or as a class when the clone is expanded.

TRBJ2-5	TRBV20-1	TRBD2	-	TGCAGTGCTAAGATCCAGCGGGGGGGCCCCGGGTACTTC	CSAKIQRGGPGYF
TRBJ1-5	TRBV10-3	TRBD1	few	TGTGCCATCAGTGATGGGGAGGGGGCGCAGCCCCAGCATTTT	CAISDGEGAQPQHF
TRBJ1-1	TRBV6-2/TRBV6-3	-	many	TGTGCCAGCAGTTGGGTACCGCCGGGGGCTGGCACTGAAGCTTTCTTT	CASSWVPPGAGTEAFF
TRBJ2-5	TRBV10-1	-	few	TGCGCCAGCAGTGAATACGCAGGGCCGGGGGAGACCCAGTACTTC	CASSEYAGPGETQYF
TRBJ2-1	TRBV20-1	-	few	TGCAGTGCCCTCACGCCCTGGTGGGGGCAGTTCTTC	CSALTPWWGQFF
TRBJ2-5	TRBV7-9	-	-	TGTGCCAGCAGCTTACGGGCGGGGGCCCAAGAGACCCAGTACTTC	CASSLRAGAQETQYF
TRBJ2-1	TRBV20-1	TRBD1	few	TGCAGTGCTAGAGATGGGACAGCCAATGAGCAGTTCTTC	CSARDGTANEQFF
TRBJ1-2	TRBV12-3/TRBV12-4	-	-	TGTGCCAGCAGGTCCTATGGCTACACCTTC	CASRSYGYTF
TRBJ2-3	TRBV10-1	TRBD2	once	TGCGCCAGCAGTGAGAGACTAGCCCAGCAGTATTTT	CASSERLAQQYF
TRBJ2-5	TRBV2	TRBD1	-	TGTGTCAGCAGTGACGAGGGGGCTGGAGAGACCCAGTACTTC	CVSSDEGAGETQYF
TRBJ1-1	TRBV6-1	TRBD1	-	TGTGCCAGCAGTGAAGTGGGGACAGGAGGGCGGAACACTGAAGCTTTCTTT	CASSEVGTGGRNTEAFF
TRBJ1-1	TRBV3-1	-	-	TGTGCCAGCAGCCAATTGTCCCAGACTGAAGCTTTCTTT	CASSQLSQTEAFF
TRBJ1-1	TRBV19	-	-	TGTGCCAGTAGTATAGGGTCTACAGAAGCTTTCTTT	CASSIGSTEAFF
TRBJ1-1	TRBV21-1	-	-	TGTGCCAGCAGCAGAGGGTGGGAGAACACTGTAGCTTTCTTT	CASSRGWENTVAFF
TRBJ2-3	TRBV20-1	TRBD2	-	TGCAGTGCTAGATCGGGACTAGCGGGCCGCCCCTATACGCAGTATTTT	CSARSGLAGRPYTQYF
TRBJ2-7	TRBV5-1	TRBD1	few	TGCGCCAGCAGCCCCGGGGACAGGTACGAGCAGTACTTC	CASSPGDRYEQYF
TRBJ1-6	TRBV28	-	many	TGTGCCAGCTCTGTGGGGGGTCCCAGCTCCTATAATTCACCCCTCCACTTT	CASSVGGPSSYNSPLHF
TRBJ2-1	TRBV6-5	-	few	TGTGCCAGCAGTTACTCGGGGCGGACCTACAATGAGCAGTTCTTC	CASSYSGRTYNEQFF
TRBJ2-7	TRBV3-1	-	-	TGTGCCAGCAGCCTTACGGACTGGAAACACGAGCAGTACTTC	CASSLTDWKHEQYF
TRBJ1-2	TRBV20-1	-	-	TGCAGTGCTAGACGGGACTATGGCTACACCTTC	CSARRDYGYTF
TRBJ2-1	TRBV20-1	-	-	TGCAGTGCTAGAGAGGCTAGCGCAGAAACTGAGCAGTTCTTC	CSAREASAETEQFF
TRBJ2-2	TRBV2	TRBD2	-	TGTGCCAGTGGGAGCTGGTCGGCTAGCGGGAGGGTGCGCACCGGGGAGCTGTTTTTT	CASGSWSASGRVRTGELFF
TRBJ2-3	TRBV3-1	-	few	TGTGCCACCAAACCCGGGGGCACAGATACGCAGTATTTT	CATKPGGTDTQYF
TRBJ2-7	TRBV7-9	-	once	TGTGCCAGCAGCTTCGATCATAAGGGGTACGAGCAGTACTTC	CASSFDHKGYEQYF
TRBJ1-6	TRBV2	-	few	TGTGCCAGCGCCGTGGGAGATTCACCCCTCCACTTT	CASAVGDSPLHF